Listed below are T cell receptor beta chains from one sample, sequenced in a study of patients and donors after allogeneic stem cell transplantation. TCRdb passed the RT-PCR reads through MiXCR, listing each CDR3 protein once. The sample consists of 920,000 or so distinct CDR3 sequences, over 15% of them appearing once. Input material: blood, either unsorted or a sorted T cell fraction (not recorded which). The receptors originated from a human donor who was either an allogeneic HSCT recipient or a stem cell or donor lymphocyte infusion donor (not recorded which). It is not recorded whose cells these are; they may come from a transplant donor. Both conserved end residues are part of each CDR3. The order of the fields is V gene, D gene, J gene, clone size, CDR3 length, CDR3 DNA, CDR3 protein. A D gene is named only where the DNA matches it firmly. For some rows the clone size is stated as once, few or many, or as a class when expanded; others skip it.

>TRBV7-9|TRBD1|TRBJ1-2|few|13
TGTGCCAGCAGCTTGGCCGACAGGGATGGCTACACCTTC
CASSLADRDGYTF
>TRBV6-2/TRBV6-3|.|TRBJ2-1|many|13
TGTGCCAGCAGTTACGAGGAATACAATGAGCAGTTCTTC
CASSYEEYNEQFF
>TRBV5-1|.|TRBJ2-7|.|14
TGCGCCAGCAGGGCGACTAGGGCCACCTACGAGCAGTACTTC
CASRATRATYEQYF
>TRBV4-2|.|TRBJ2-2|.|13
TGTGCCAGCAGACCGGGAAACACCGGGGAGCTGTTTTTT
CASRPGNTGELFF
>TRBV3-1|TRBD1|TRBJ1-3|few|14
TGTGCCAGCAGTGCGACAGGGATCGGAAACACCATATATTTT
CASSATGIGNTIYF
>TRBV6-5|.|TRBJ1-1|many|11
TGTGCCAGCAGTTATAGGGGGGGGGCTTTCTTT
CASSYRGGAFF
>TRBV6-5|TRBD2|TRBJ2-3|.|19
TGTGCCAGCAGTTCAGCTCCGGGACTAGCGGGGTTCCTCACAGATACGCAGTATTTT
CASSSAPGLAGFLTDTQYF
>TRBV7-2|.|TRBJ1-5|few|18
TGTGCCAGCAGCTTAGCCCGTGGCAAGTACTATAGCAATCAGCCCCAGCATTTT
CASSLARGKYYSNQPQHF
>TRBV12-3/TRBV12-4|TRBD1|TRBJ1-2|.|16
TGTGCCAGCAGCCCCCAGTACAGGGGGCGAGGCTATGGCTACACCTTC
CASSPQYRGRGYGYTF
>TRBV5-1|.|TRBJ1-1|.|14
TGCGCCAGCAGCCCAACGACAGTGAGCACTGAAGCTTTCTTT
CASSPTTVSTEAFF
>TRBV7-6|.|TRBJ2-5|.|14
TGTGCCAGCAGCCGATCCGTCTACCAAGAGACCCAGTACTTC
CASSRSVYQETQYF
>TRBV2|.|TRBJ1-5|few|14
TGTGCCAGCAGTGAAACCGGGAGCAATCAGCCCCAGCATTTT
CASSETGSNQPQHF
>TRBV7-9|TRBD1|TRBJ1-4|few|12
TGTGCCAGCGGGCAGGGGGATGAAAAACTGTTTTTT
CASGQGDEKLFF
>TRBV27|.|TRBJ1-2|few|14
TGTGCCAGCAGCATGGACGCAGGAGACTATGGCTACACCTTC
CASSMDAGDYGYTF
>TRBV3-1|.|TRBJ1-5|.|15
TGTGCCAGCAGCCTCGGGACTCAGAAGGGTCAGCCCCAGCATTTT
CASSLGTQKGQPQHF
>TRBV7-9|TRBD1|TRBJ2-1|.|16
TGTGCCAGCAGCCCCCCAGGGGGTCTCTCCTACAATGAGCAGTTCTTC
CASSPPGGLSYNEQFF
>TRBV12-3/TRBV12-4|.|TRBJ2-1|many|16
TGTGCCAGCAGTTCCCTAGCAGCTGTCTTAGGGAATGAGCAGTTCTTC
CASSSLAAVLGNEQFF
>TRBV7-3|.|TRBJ2-3|.|14
TGTGCCAGCAGCTTCTCCCCAAGCACAGATACGCAGTATTTT
CASSFSPSTDTQYF
>TRBV7-2|.|TRBJ1-3|.|16
TGTGCCAGCAGCACCGAGGCAGGAAGGATTGGAAACACCATATATTTT
CASSTEAGRIGNTIYF
>TRBV7-9|TRBD1|TRBJ1-1|many|17
TGTGCCAGCAGCCCACGCCGTCTGGGACAGGGGAACACTGAAGCTTTCTTT
CASSPRRLGQGNTEAFF
>TRBV12-3/TRBV12-4|.|TRBJ1-4|few|12
TGTGCCAGCAGTTTTAAAGGGGGGAAACTGTTTTTT
CASSFKGGKLFF
>TRBV5-1|.|TRBJ1-2|few|17
TGCGCCAGCAGCTGGAACTGGCGGGGGGCGAGGAACTATGGCTACACCTTC
CASSWNWRGARNYGYTF